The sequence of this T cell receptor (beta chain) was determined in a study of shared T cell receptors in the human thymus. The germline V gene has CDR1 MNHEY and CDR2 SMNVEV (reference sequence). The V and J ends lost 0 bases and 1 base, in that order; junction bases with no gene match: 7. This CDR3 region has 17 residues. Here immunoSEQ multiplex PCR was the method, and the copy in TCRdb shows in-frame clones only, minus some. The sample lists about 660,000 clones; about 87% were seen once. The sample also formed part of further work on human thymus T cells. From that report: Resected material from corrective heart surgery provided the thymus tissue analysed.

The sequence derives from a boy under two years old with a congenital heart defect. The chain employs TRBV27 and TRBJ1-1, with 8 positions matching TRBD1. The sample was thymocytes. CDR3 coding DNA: TGTGCCAGCAGTTTATCCCGGACAGGGCTAGGGAACACTGAAGCTTTCTTT. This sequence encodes CASSLSRTGLGNTEAFF.